This T cell receptor (beta chain) was sequenced in a study of blood T cell repertoires in COVID-19. About the study: COVID-19 samples collected from the United States, Italy and Spain covered acute and convalescent phases. Sources were T cells, B-cell-depleted T cells, or PBMCs; the material itself was cDNA or gDNA.

Source study methods: From reference gene primer amplification, estimates of nucleated cell counts were derived. TCRdb's copy holds only in-frame clones and misses some; the assay was immunoSEQ multiplex PCR. V, J and clone size derive from that table, while D and trimming were established from the DNA sequence. The sample consists of about 160,000 clones, around four fifths of them appearing once. Germline loops: CDR1 SGHAT, CDR2 FQNNGV. CDR3 length: 14 amino acids. V dropped 1 base and J dropped 6 bases, with 11 bases sitting between them. The receptor was isolated from a man between 65 and 85 years old with acute or convalescent COVID-19. The V and J genes are TRBV11-2 and TRBJ2-3; perhaps TRBD2 as D (5 bases). Sequencing was carried out using peripheral blood. In DNA, the CDR3 is TGTGCCAGCAGCTTAGGGGAGAGGGAGGATACGCAGTATTTT. This sequence encodes CASSLGEREDTQYF.